The next 22 T cell receptor beta chains were all read from a single sample in a study of cytomegalovirus exposure and HLA in healthy donors. Profiling relied on immunoSEQ multiplex PCR, and the TCRdb table lists in-frame clones only, not all of them. The sample carries roughly 330,000 clones, about nine tenths recorded once. The sequenced sample consisted of PBMCs. The receptors here all came from a woman in her thirties in good health and CMV-seropositive.

V gene TRBV27 combines with J gene TRBJ1-4; 8 positions match TRBD1. The length of the CDR3 is 16 residues. J was trimmed by 8 bases and V by 0 bases; bases with no gene match: 8. Germline lookup yields CDR1 MNHEY and CDR2 SMNVEV (reference sequence). CDR3 sequence reads: CASSLSTGDGKEKLFF. CDR3 nucleotide sequence: TGTGCCAGCAGTTTATCGACAGGGGATGGGAAAGAAAAACTGTTTTTT.

The gene calls are TRBV19 and TRBJ1-1, with 11 bases that match TRBD1. Germline lookup yields CDR1 LNHDA and CDR2 SQIVND (reference sequence). J was trimmed by 3 bases and V by 2 bases; bases with no gene match: 5. The CDR3 contains 16 residues. The CDR3 is CASSILDRGLYTEAFF. In nucleotides, the CDR3 is TGTGCCAGTAGTATACTGGACAGGGGGCTTTACACTGAAGCTTTCTTT. The full variable domain, completed using reference TRBV19 and TRBJ1-1, is DGGITQSPKYLFRKEGQNVTLSCEQNLNHDAMYWYRQDPGQGLRLIYYSQIVNDFQKGDIAEGYSVSREKKESFPLTVTSAQKNPTAFYLCASSILDRGLYTEAFFGQGTRLTVV.

J is TRBJ2-2 and V is TRBV6-5; D gene ambiguous. V was clipped by 3 bases and J by 6 bases, with 5 bases between them. The CDR3 runs to 12 residues. CDR1 and CDR2 (germline): MNHEY, SVGAGI. Written as DNA, the CDR3 is TGTGCCAGCAGTTATCAGCCCGGGGAGCTGTTTTTT. Translating it yields CASSYQPGELFF.

J is TRBJ1-5 and V is TRBV2, with 10 bases lining up with TRBD1. The CDR3 totals 14 residues. J gave up 2 bases and V 10 bases, and 5 bases lay outside the gene matches. The germline CDR1 and CDR2 sequences are SNHLY and FYNNEI. The CDR3 bases are TGTGCCAAAGGGACAGGGGCGGGCAATCAGCCCCAGCATTTT. Its protein product is CAKGTGAGNQPQHF. The complete variable domain, with remaining parts taken from reference TRBV2 and TRBJ1-5, reads EPEVTQTPSHQVTQMGQEVILRCVPISNHLYFYWYRQILGQKVEFLVSFYNNEISEKSEIFDDQFSVERPDGSNFTLKIRSTKLEDSAMYFCAKGTGAGNQPQHFGDGTRLSIL.

This chain links TRBV29-1 with TRBJ1-5; 10 nucleotides match TRBD1. This CDR3 contains 12 residues. Germline trimming cut 6 bases from V and 7 bases from J; bases unmatched to any gene: 3. Germline values: CDR1 SQVTM, CDR2 ANQGSEA. This chain's CDR3 is CSVGDRGQPQHF. The CDR3 DNA sequence: TGCAGCGTAGGGGACAGGGGCCAGCCCCAGCATTTT. The variable domain in full, completed from reference TRBV29-1 and TRBJ1-5, reads SAVISQKPSRDICQRGTSLTIQCQVDSQVTMMFWYRQQPGQSLTLIATANQGSEATYESGFVIDKFPISRPNLTFSTLTVSNMSPEDSSIYLCSVGDRGQPQHFGDGTRLSIL.

A single count supports this clone. This chain links TRBV25-1 with TRBJ1-5; 10 nucleotides match TRBD1. The CDR3 has 16 residues. CDR1 is MGHDK, CDR2 SYGVNS, per germline. The V segment lost 8 bases and the J segment 6 bases; nucleotides outside the gene matches: 13. The CDR3 spells CASSRGGTGDIQPQHF. The CDR3, as DNA: TGTGCCAGCTCCCGAGGCGGGACAGGGGATATTCAGCCCCAGCATTTT. Filled out from reference TRBV25-1 and TRBJ1-5, the complete variable domain reads EADIYQTPRYLVIGTGKKITLECSQTMGHDKMYWYQQDPGMELHLIHYSYGVNSTEKGDLSSESTVSRIRTEHFPLTLESARPSHTSQYLCASSRGGTGDIQPQHFGDGTRLSIL.

This chain connects TRBV5-4 to TRBJ2-1; 9 nucleotides line up with TRBD1. Germline V gives CDR1 SGHNT, CDR2 YYREEE (reference sequence). CDR3 length: 16 amino acids. J gave up 4 bases and V 3 bases, and 8 bases lay outside the gene matches. The CDR3 sequence: CASSYHRGQGYNEQFF. The CDR3 region has the DNA TGTGCCAGCAGCTATCACAGGGGGCAGGGATACAATGAGCAGTTCTTC.

The rearrangement uses TRBV15 and TRBJ1-2; D possibly corresponds to TRBD1 (5 bases). V lost 5 bases and J 4 bases, leaving 17 bases between the germline ends. CDR3 length: 15 amino acids. Per germline, CDR1 LNHNV and CDR2 YYDKDF (reference sequence). The CDR3 loop is CATSGWTSQGYGYTF. The CDR3 DNA is TGTGCCACCAGCGGATGGACATCCCAGGGCTATGGCTACACCTTC.

This sequence joins TRBV7-2 and TRBJ2-7; 10 bases line up with TRBD1. V shed 2 bases and J 2 bases; nucleotides not matched to a gene: 6. Germline V lookup: CDR1 SGHTA, CDR2 FQGNSA. The CDR3 contains 16 residues. The CDR3 sequence is CASSLRTGGTTYEQYF. CDR3 in DNA: TGTGCCAGCAGCTTACGGACAGGGGGGACGACCTACGAGCAGTACTTC. Full variable domain (missing parts from reference TRBV7-2 and TRBJ2-7): GAGVSQSPSNKVTEKGKDVELRCDPISGHTALYWYRQSLGQGLEFLIYFQGNSAPDKSGLPSDRFSAERTGGSVSTLTIQRTQQEDSAVYLCASSLRTGGTTYEQYFGPGTRLTVT.

The genes are TRBV29-1 and TRBJ2-2; unclear D gene. The CDR3 contains 10 residues. CDR1 and CDR2 (germline): SQVTM, ANQGSEA. V lost 4 bases, J lost 9 bases, and 6 bases lay in between. CDR3 DNA: TGCAGCGTTGGGGATCGGGAGCTGTTTTTT. Translation gives CSVGDRELFF.

This clone was found once. J is TRBJ2-7 and V is TRBV4-1; D call uncertain. Germline V gene data show CDR1 as MGHRA and CDR2 as YSYEKL. CDR3 length equals 14 residues. The germline V and J ends were trimmed by 1 base and 2 bases, with 9 bases remaining between them. CDR3 sequence reads: CASSQGPQAYEQYF. CDR3 DNA sequence: TGCGCCAGCAGCCAAGGACCTCAGGCCTACGAGCAGTACTTC.

V is TRBV7-9 and J is TRBJ2-1, with 15 bases identical to TRBD2. Germline V lookup: CDR1 SEHNR, CDR2 FQNEAQ (reference sequence). The length of the CDR3 is 18 residues. The V segment lost 5 bases and the J segment 4 bases; nucleotides outside the gene matches: 9. The CDR3 region has the DNA TGTGCCAGCAGCCCAGGACTAGCGGGAGGGCCTAAGTACAATGAGCAGTTCTTC. It specifies CASSPGLAGGPKYNEQFF. The whole variable domain, remainder taken from reference TRBV7-9 and TRBJ2-1, is DTGVSQNPRHKITKRGQNVTFRCDPISEHNRLYWYRQTLGQGPEFLTYFQNEAQLEKSRLLSDRFSAERPKGSFSTLEIQRTEQGDSAMYLCASSPGLAGGPKYNEQFFGPGTRLTVL.

J is TRBJ2-7 and V is TRBV30, with 7 bases lining up with TRBD2. J was trimmed by 5 bases and V by 5 bases; bases with no gene match: 15. From germline, CDR1 is GTSNPN and CDR2 SVGIG (reference sequence). CDR3 length: 15 residues. The chain's CDR3 is CAWFSGLSSGDEQYF. The CDR3 region has the DNA TGTGCCTGGTTTTCTGGATTGTCTAGCGGCGACGAGCAGTACTTC.

The chain is built from TRBV23-1 and TRBJ2-1; a possible D gene is TRBD1 (8 bases). TRBV23-1 is reported as an ORF; its role is uncertain. Trimming stripped 3 bases from V and 4 bases from J, with 25 bases between. CDR3 length: 19 residues. The CDR3 sequence is CASSQRQGRDVLGYNEQFF. In nucleotides, the CDR3 is TGCGCCAGCAGTCAGCGACAGGGGAGGGACGTCCTCGGGTACAATGAGCAGTTCTTC.

The chain has TRBV27 and TRBJ1-1, with no clear D. The CDR3 contains 12 residues. Germline V gene sequence: CDR1 MNHEY, CDR2 SMNVEV (reference sequence). The ends were cut back, 4 bases at V and 3 bases at J, with 6 bases in the middle. In nucleotides, the CDR3 is TGTGCCAGCAGTTCTGGGGACACTGAAGCTTTCTTT. This translates into CASSSGDTEAFF.

V and J are TRBV5-6 and TRBJ2-7; D is unclear. With 3 bases removed from V and 3 bases from J, the gap between germline ends came to 16 bases. The CDR3 contains 15 residues. Germline CDR1 is SGHDT and CDR2 is YYEEEE. CDR3 protein: CASSSIPGRNYEQYF. As DNA, the CDR3 is TGTGCCAGCAGCTCTATTCCCGGGCGGAACTACGAGCAGTACTTC.

This clone came up once. The gene calls are TRBV5-1 and TRBJ1-3; a possible D gene is TRBD1 (5 bases). Germline V lookup: CDR1 SGHRS, CDR2 YFSETQ. Between the trimmed V and J ends, which lost 4 bases and 0 bases, there was a span of 14 bases. This CDR3 contains 16 residues. The CDR3 bases are TGCGCCAGCAGCCTCTACCCGGGGGACTCTGGAAACACCATATATTTT. Translated, it gives CASSLYPGDSGNTIYF.

Written as DNA, the CDR3 is TGTGCCATCAGTGAGTCCAATCAGGGGAATACAGATACGCAGTATTTT. Amino acid sequence: CAISESNQGNTDTQYF. The chain recombines TRBV10-3 with TRBJ2-3; a possible D gene is TRBD1 (6 bases). The CDR3 contains 16 residues. Germline values: CDR1 ENHRY, CDR2 SYGVKD. V was cut by 0 bases and J by 3 bases, with 13 bases left in between.

The gene calls are TRBV30 and TRBJ2-5; D is undetermined. CDR1 and CDR2 from the germline V gene are GTSNPN and SVGIG (reference sequence). The V end lost 5 bases, the J end lost 1 base, and 14 bases lay between the germline ends. This CDR3 is 14 amino acids long. CDR3 region: CAWDLGGPQETQYF. Here the CDR3 DNA reads TGTGCCTGGGACCTGGGCGGTCCCCAAGAGACCCAGTACTTC. Complete variable domain (other parts from reference TRBV30 and TRBJ2-5): SQTIHQWPATLVQPVGSPLSLECTVEGTSNPNLYWYRQAAGRGLQLLFYSVGIGQISSEVPQNLSASRPQDRQFILSSKKLLLSDSGFYLCAWDLGGPQETQYFGPGTRLLVL.

The chain employs TRBV11-2 and TRBJ2-4, with D unclear. The CDR3 has 11 amino acids. Germline-derived CDR1 and CDR2 are SGHAT and FQNNGV. Trimming shortened V by 2 bases and J by 9 bases, and 5 bases separated the two germline ends. The DNA of the CDR3 is TGTGCCAGCAGCTTAACTCGCATTCAGTACTTC. This gives the protein CASSLTRIQYF. The full variable domain, rest sourced from reference TRBV11-2 and TRBJ2-4, is EAGVAQSPRYKIIEKRQSVAFWCNPISGHATLYWYQQILGQGPKLLIQFQNNGVVDDSQLPKDRFSAERLKGVDSTLKIQPAKLEDSAVYLCASSLTRIQYFGAGTRLSVL.

The CDR3 here is CASSPDRGQPQHF. CDR3 DNA sequence: TGTGCCAGCAGTCCCGACAGGGGTCAGCCCCAGCATTTT. The chain uses TRBV6-5 and TRBJ1-5; 8 bases align to TRBD1. Germline-derived CDR1 and CDR2 are MNHEY and SVGAGI. The trim removed 5 bases at V and 6 bases at J, leaving 3 bases unmatched. This CDR3 comprises 13 residues.

This clone was seen once. The DNA of the CDR3 is TGTGCCAGCAGCGTAGCTGTAGCGGGAGGGAACTCTGGGGCCAACGTCCTGACTTTC. Protein: CASSVAVAGGNSGANVLTF. V is TRBV9 and J is TRBJ2-6, with 11 bases identical to TRBD2. The junction had 5 bases not matched to a gene; V was cut back by 0 bases and J by 0 bases. This CDR3 region has 19 residues. Looked up from germline, CDR1 is SGDLS and CDR2 is YYNGEE.